One sample yielded the 21 T cell receptor beta chains listed below, sequenced in a study of T cell responses to AZD1222 COVID-19 vaccine. Profiled with immunoSEQ multiplex PCR; TCRdb holds only in-frame clones, not every one. The sample includes 150,000 to 200,000 clones, approximately 90% seen only once; the top ten take roughly 2.8%. This sample comprised peripheral blood, obtained on day 0 of AZD1222 vaccination. These receptors were taken from an adult in good health.

This clone came up a few times. The chain carries TRBV6-5 and TRBJ1-2; D ambiguous. Trimming left V 2 bases short and J 14 bases short, with 18 bases between. The CDR3 has 13 amino acids. Germline CDR1 MNHEY, CDR2 SVGAGI. CDR3: CASSYTAEDASTF. For the CDR3, the DNA is TGTGCCAGCAGTTACACCGCCGAGGACGCTAGTACCTTC.

This chain connects TRBV6-5 to TRBJ2-2; the match to TRBD2 covers 9 bases. Germline assignment: CDR1 MNHEY and CDR2 SVGAGI. V gave up 0 bases and J gave up 10 bases; unmatched junction bases: 9. The CDR3 spans 16 residues. CDR3 sequence: CASSYSIPAGGPELFF. CDR3 sequence (DNA): TGTGCCAGCAGTTACTCGATCCCAGCGGGGGGCCCGGAGCTGTTTTTT.

This chain joins TRBV5-5 and TRBJ2-3; 7 bases align to TRBD2. CDR1 is SGHKS, CDR2 YYEKEE, per germline (reference sequence). V was pared by 0 bases and J by 2 bases, with 9 bases of the junction left unmatched. The CDR3 extends over 17 amino acids. CDR3 amino acids: CASSLEGPGDYTDTQYF. CDR3 sequence (DNA): TGTGCCAGCAGCTTGGAGGGTCCCGGGGACTACACAGATACGCAGTATTTT.

The chain employs TRBV3-1 (or the pseudogene TRBV3-2) and TRBJ1-1, with no clear D. The CDR3 loop spans 15 amino acids. Looked up from germline, CDR1 is LGHDT and CDR2 is YNNKEL (reference sequence). V was pared by 3 bases and J by 1 base, with 12 bases between. CDR3 region: CASSHSDRKNTEAFF. As DNA, the CDR3 is TGTGCCAGCAGCCACTCGGATAGGAAGAACACTGAAGCTTTCTTT.

Only one count was recorded for this clone. The rearrangement joins TRBV7-8 to TRBJ2-3; TRBD1 matches at 10 bases. This CDR3 has 16 amino acids. CDR1 is SGHVS, CDR2 FQNEAQ, per germline. Unmatched junction bases numbered 9, after V lost 5 bases and J lost 4 bases. The CDR3 nucleotides read TGTGCCAGCAGCCACCGGGACAGGGGAATCGCAGATACGCAGTATTTT. Its translation is CASSHRDRGIADTQYF.

The DNA for the CDR3 is TGTGCCAGCAGCTTGGGCCTGGGAGAAAAACTGTTTTTT. Translating gives CASSLGLGEKLFF. The chain is built from TRBV5-5 and TRBJ1-4; D not certain. The CDR3 spans 13 residues. Trimming shortened V by 0 bases and J by 8 bases, and 8 bases separated the two germline ends. Germline CDR1 reads SGHKS; CDR2 reads YYEKEE (reference sequence). Supplemented by reference TRBV5-5 and TRBJ1-4, the full variable domain reads DAGVTQSPTHLIKTRGQQVTLRCSPISGHKSVSWYQQVLGQGPQFIFQYYEKEERGRGNFPDRFSARQFPNYSSELNVNALLLGDSALYLCASSLGLGEKLFFGSGTQLSVL.

This clone has only one observation. The rearrangement links TRBV3-1 (or the pseudogene TRBV3-2) to TRBJ1-5; 9 bases fit TRBD1. CDR1 and CDR2 from the germline V gene are LGHDT and YNNKEL (reference sequence). There are 14 residues in the CDR3. The junction had 1 base not matched to a gene; V was cut back by 1 base and J by 6 bases. For the CDR3, the DNA is TGTGCCAGCAGCCAAGGGACAGGGGTTCAGCCCCAGCATTTT. It specifies CASSQGTGVQPQHF.

The rearrangement uses TRBV9 and TRBJ2-1; D unclear. The length of the CDR3 is 15 residues. V was cut by 0 bases and J by 1 base, with 8 bases left in between. From germline, CDR1 is SGDLS and CDR2 YYNGEE. This chain's CDR3 is CASSVVSASYNEQFF. In DNA, the CDR3 is TGTGCCAGCAGCGTAGTGAGCGCATCCTACAATGAGCAGTTCTTC.

This chain joins TRBV6-1 and TRBJ2-7; 9 positions agree with TRBD2. The CDR3 consists of 16 residues. Germline CDR1 MNHNS, CDR2 SASEGT. With V trimmed by 4 bases and J by 7 bases, 14 bases remained unmatched. CDR3 protein: CASSVGGLAGSWEQYF. The CDR3, as DNA: TGTGCCAGCAGTGTCGGGGGGCTAGCGGGGTCCTGGGAGCAGTACTTC.

The genes are TRBV11-3 and TRBJ2-2; 8 nucleotides agree with TRBD1. The germline V gene encodes CDR1 SGHNT and CDR2 YENEEA. This CDR3 contains 15 residues. V lost 5 bases and J lost 1; bases outside the gene matches: 3. CDR3 sequence: CASSRGQGNTGELFF. The CDR3, as DNA: TGTGCCAGCAGCAGAGGACAGGGGAACACCGGGGAGCTGTTTTTT.

This clone has only one observation. The J gene is TRBJ1-5, the V gene TRBV5-8; 11 nucleotides line up with TRBD1. J gave up 5 bases and V 4 bases, and 5 bases lay outside the gene matches. This CDR3 comprises 15 residues. Germline values: CDR1 SGHTS, CDR2 YDEGEE. CDR3 amino acids: CASSPRGQGDQPQHF. The CDR3 DNA sequence: TGTGCCAGCAGCCCGCGGGGACAGGGGGATCAGCCCCAGCATTTT.

The chain uses TRBV9 and TRBJ1-1, with 7 bases that match TRBD1. Germline trimming cut 4 bases from V and 4 bases from J; bases unmatched to any gene: 7. CDR1 is SGDLS, CDR2 YYNGEE, per germline. This CDR3 has 14 amino acids. CDR3 sequence reads: CASSSTGTATEAFF. The CDR3 DNA sequence: TGTGCCAGCAGCTCAACCGGGACAGCCACTGAAGCTTTCTTT.

This chain joins TRBV7-2 and TRBJ2-5; 15 nucleotides align to TRBD2. CDR1 is SGHTA and CDR2 is FQGNSA in the germline V gene. This CDR3 is 17 amino acids long. The trim removed 5 bases at V and 5 bases at J, leaving 9 bases unmatched. The CDR3 DNA is TGTGCCAGCAGCCACCCAGCGGGACTAGCGGGGGGTGAGACCCAGTACTTC. Translated, it gives CASSHPAGLAGGETQYF.

The chain couples TRBV2 to TRBJ2-5; maybe TRBD1 (5 bases). V was cut by 11 bases and J by 4 bases, with 11 bases left in between. Germline values: CDR1 SNHLY, CDR2 FYNNEI. CDR3 size: 11 residues. For the CDR3, the DNA is TGTGCCGCCAGGGATTCAGAGACCCAGTACTTC. Encoded protein: CAARDSETQYF.

A single count supports this clone. The chain has TRBV6-1 and TRBJ2-7; 8 nucleotides align to TRBD2. This CDR3 is 15 amino acids long. The J segment lost 3 bases and the V segment lost 3 bases, leaving 7 bases of the junction unmatched. The V gene's germline CDR1 is MNHNS and CDR2 SASEGT. In DNA, the CDR3 is TGTGCCAGCAGTGAGGAGCGGGGGCCCAACTACGAGCAGTACTTC. Amino acid sequence: CASSEERGPNYEQYF.

CDR3 coding DNA: TGCGCCAGCAGCCCAGGGGGGACAGGGGACGAAAAACTGTTTTTT. Protein: CASSPGGTGDEKLFF. The chain has TRBV4-3 and TRBJ1-4; 10 bases map to TRBD1. Germline CDR1 and CDR2: LGHNA and YSLEER. The CDR3 contains 15 residues. V was pared by 4 bases and J by 8 bases, with 7 bases of the junction left unmatched.

J is TRBJ2-7 and V is TRBV25-1; weak D call: TRBD1 (5 bases). The CDR3 spans 12 residues. Germline V gene lookup returns CDR1 MGHDK and CDR2 SYGVNS. V lost 5 bases to trimming and J lost 3 bases, with 8 bases between them. Here the CDR3 reads CASSRRGYEQYF. The CDR3 region has the DNA TGTGCCAGCAGTAGAAGGGGCTACGAGCAGTACTTC.

The gene calls are TRBV10-3 and TRBJ1-5; TRBD1 might be the D (6 bases). This CDR3 has 13 residues. The V gene lost 10 bases and the J gene lost 16 bases, with 26 bases spanning the gap. Germline CDR1 and CDR2: ENHRY and SYGVKD. The CDR3 sequence is CATHTPPAGVLHF. DNA of the CDR3: TGTGCCACACACACCCCACCGGCAGGGGTACTCCATTTT.

The J gene is TRBJ2-2, the V gene TRBV5-1; 9 bases match TRBD2. V trimming: 0 bases; J trimming: 1 base; junction bases outside the gene matches: 7. This CDR3 is 18 amino acids long. Looked up from germline, CDR1 is SGHRS and CDR2 is YFSETQ. The CDR3 region is CASSLAGGGAVNTGELFF. The CDR3 nucleotides are TGCGCCAGCAGCTTGGCCGGCGGGGGGGCCGTGAACACCGGGGAGCTGTTTTTT.

The gene calls are TRBV19 and TRBJ2-3; 7 nucleotides match TRBD1. The germline CDR1 and CDR2 sequences are LNHDA and SQIVND (reference sequence). V dropped 6 bases and J dropped 0; count of bases not matched to a gene: 3. This CDR3 contains 14 residues. The CDR3 DNA is TGTGCCAGTAGCTACAGGGGTAGCACAGATACGCAGTATTTT. It translates to CASSYRGSTDTQYF.

This rearrangement joins TRBV5-1 to TRBJ2-7; D not certain. CDR1 and CDR2 (germline): SGHRS, YFSETQ. This CDR3 has 12 residues. Trimming removed 4 bases at V and 0 bases at J, with 5 bases between. The CDR3 reads CASSNNSYEQYF. The CDR3 DNA follows: TGCGCCAGCAGCAACAACTCCTACGAGCAGTACTTC.